These 20 T cell receptor beta chains were all obtained from the same sample, sequenced in a study of spatial heterogeneity in lung cancer. Documented time point: sample taken at primary tumor resection. A single record per CDR3 protein comes from TCRdb applying MiXCR to the 5' RACE reads. The sample holds some 9,600 distinct CDR3 sequences, approximately 6.1% seen once. Sequencing used normal lung tissue next to the tumor, obtained at surgery. These receptors all stem from a male donor with early-stage non-small cell lung cancer.

This clonotype was detected many times. This sequence joins TRBV27 and TRBJ1-1; 7 nucleotides align to TRBD1. CDR1 is MNHEY, CDR2 SMNVEV, per germline (reference sequence). The CDR3 loop spans 15 amino acids. The V and J ends lost 2 bases and 3 bases, in that order; junction bases with no gene match: 6. CDR3 DNA sequence: TGTGCCAGCAGTTTAGATCCAGGGGGGGACACTGAAGCTTTCTTT. Protein sequence: CASSLDPGGDTEAFF.

This clonotype was counted many times. The CDR3: CASRYGGKETQYF. For the CDR3, the DNA is TGTGCCAGCAGATACGGGGGGAAAGAGACCCAGTACTTC. The chain couples TRBV6-2 or TRBV6-3 to TRBJ2-5, with 7 bases aligning to TRBD2. In germline, CDR1 is MNHEY, CDR2 SVGEGT. The CDR3 runs 13 residues. The ends lost 6 bases at V and 3 bases at J; junction bases unmatched: 4.

Many counts were recorded for this clonotype. The chain carries TRBV19 and TRBJ1-4; D is perhaps TRBD1 (6 bases). Trimming removed 6 bases from V and 4 bases from J, with 12 bases in between. The germline gives CDR1 LNHDA, CDR2 SQIVND (reference sequence). The CDR3 is made up of 14 amino acids. The CDR3 region is CASRSGGGNEKLFF. The CDR3 region has the DNA TGTGCCAGTAGATCGGGGGGCGGTAATGAAAAACTGTTTTTT.

Ten or more counts support this clonotype. The J gene is TRBJ1-1, the V gene TRBV25-1; 8 bases are a match to TRBD1. There are 15 residues in the CDR3. Trimming removed 0 bases from V and 6 bases from J; junction bases left unmatched: 6. Per the germline V gene, CDR1 is MGHDK and CDR2 is SYGVNS. This CDR3 is CASSEYGPTGAEAFF. DNA of the CDR3: TGTGCCAGCAGTGAATACGGGCCGACAGGGGCTGAAGCTTTCTTT.

The table lists this clonotype with many counts. This CDR3 reads CASSFLADPYNEQFF. The DNA for the CDR3 is TGTGCCAGCAGCTTCTTAGCGGATCCCTACAATGAGCAGTTCTTC. This sequence joins TRBV11-2 and TRBJ2-1; TRBD2 is a possible D gene (6 bases). The CDR3 is 15 residues long. Deletions cut 3 bases from V and 2 bases from J, with 11 bases between. Germline V gene data show CDR1 as SGHAT and CDR2 as FQNNGV.

By frequency in the sample, this clonotype is medium-sized. The chain carries TRBV6-5 and TRBJ1-3, with a tentative D call TRBD1 (5 bases). Germline values: CDR1 MNHEY, CDR2 SVGAGI. CDR3 length: 17 residues. Trimming cost V 6 bases and J 1 base, with 19 bases left between them. The CDR3: CASRKGITRGSGNTIYF. The CDR3 region has the DNA TGTGCCAGCAGAAAGGGGATAACAAGGGGATCTGGAAACACCATATATTTT.

Many counts were recorded for this clonotype. The CDR3 DNA follows: TGTGCCAGCAGCTTTACAGGGGGCGTAGAGACCCAGTACTTC. This translates into CASSFTGGVETQYF. The chain links TRBV13 to TRBJ2-5, with 9 positions matching TRBD1. The germline CDR1 and CDR2 sequences are PRHDT and FYEKMQ (reference sequence). V dropped 3 bases and J dropped 4; count of bases not matched to a gene: 3. CDR3 length equals 14 residues.

This clonotype was observed at least ten times. The genes are TRBV5-1 and TRBJ2-3; possibly TRBD2 for D (5 bases). The CDR3 covers 15 residues. Trimming took off 0 bases at V and 2 bases at J, with 10 bases between the two ends. Germline V lookup: CDR1 SGHRS, CDR2 YFSETQ. The CDR3 region has the DNA TGCGCCAGCAGCTTGGGGGCGGGTCTCACAGATACGCAGTATTTT. Protein: CASSLGAGLTDTQYF.

This clonotype was observed at least ten times. The rearrangement links TRBV5-1 to TRBJ1-2, with a possible D match to TRBD1 (6 bases). CDR1 is SGHRS and CDR2 is YFSETQ in the germline V gene. The CDR3 extends over 16 amino acids. Trimming took off 0 bases at V and 3 bases at J, with 15 bases between the two ends. The CDR3 nucleotides are TGCGCCAGCAGCTTGGGGGACACCGAAGTTTACTATGGCTACACCTTC. Protein product: CASSLGDTEVYYGYTF.

This clonotype was seen at least ten times. The CDR3 loop reads CASSTTGTGGYEQYF. The DNA of the CDR3 is TGTGCCAGCAGCACTACCGGGACAGGGGGCTACGAGCAGTACTTC. The V and J genes are TRBV7-2 and TRBJ2-7; 11 nucleotides align to TRBD1. Germline-derived CDR1 and CDR2 are SGHTA and FQGNSA. Trimming at V came to 5 bases and at J to 3 bases, leaving 6 bases not matched to a gene. This CDR3 is 15 amino acids long.

In its sample, this clonotype was seen many times. This chain uses TRBV7-9 with TRBJ2-1; unclear D gene. The CDR3 runs 12 residues. The ends were cut back, 2 bases at V and 3 bases at J, with 2 bases in the middle. Germline assignment: CDR1 SEHNR and CDR2 FQNEAQ (reference sequence). CDR3: CASSLSYNEQFF. In nucleotides, the CDR3 is TGTGCCAGCAGCTTAAGCTACAATGAGCAGTTCTTC.

Only a few counts were recorded for this clonotype. J is TRBJ2-3 and V is TRBV7-2; no reliable D call. The germline gives CDR1 SGHTA, CDR2 FQGNSA. Trimming left V 2 bases short and J 5 bases short, with 8 bases between. The length of the CDR3 is 13 residues. The CDR3 is CASSLRLRDTQYF. CDR3 in DNA: TGTGCCAGCAGCTTACGGCTGAGAGATACGCAGTATTTT.

The chain couples TRBV5-8 to TRBJ1-3, with no clear D. The germline gives CDR1 SGHTS, CDR2 YDEGEE. CDR3 length: 14 residues. Deletions cut 0 bases from V and 4 bases from J, with 8 bases between. CDR3 in amino acids: CASSLESGGNTIYF. For the CDR3, the DNA is TGTGCCAGCAGCTTGGAATCCGGAGGAAACACCATATATTTT.

V is TRBV9 and J is TRBJ2-3; 7 bases line up with TRBD2. CDR3 length equals 13 residues. After removal of 3 bases from V and 5 bases from J, the junction contained 3 bases not matched to a gene. Germline V gene lookup returns CDR1 SGDLS and CDR2 YYNGEE. The CDR3 DNA is TGTGCCAGCAGCGGACCGGGGGGAGATACGCAGTATTTT. It translates to CASSGPGGDTQYF.

This chain links TRBV7-2 with TRBJ2-1, with 10 nucleotides matching TRBD2. Germline V gene sequence: CDR1 SGHTA, CDR2 FQGNSA. V lost 1 base to trimming and J lost 7 bases; unmatched junction nucleotides: 4. This CDR3 is 15 amino acids long. The CDR3 bases are TGTGCCAGCAGCTTAGAACTAGCGGGAAGGAATGAGCAGTTCTTC. It encodes CASSLELAGRNEQFF.

By sample share, this clonotype is medium-sized. J is TRBJ2-7 and V is TRBV5-5; the D is unclear. V was cut by 1 base and J by 2 bases, with 13 bases left in between. This CDR3 has 15 residues. The V gene's germline CDR1 is SGHKS and CDR2 YYEKEE (reference sequence). The chain's CDR3 is CASSLSSLLAYEQYF. For the CDR3, the DNA is TGTGCCAGCAGCTTGAGTAGCCTGTTGGCCTACGAGCAGTACTTC.

By share, this clonotype counts as medium-sized. The chain has TRBV20-1 and TRBJ2-4; D may be TRBD2 (5 bases). Germline CDR1 reads DFQATT; CDR2 reads SNEGSKA (reference sequence). V was clipped by 0 bases and J by 10 bases, with 22 bases between them. This CDR3 comprises 16 residues. CDR3 bases: TGCAGTGCTAGAGATCATAGGTCCGGGCGGGTGGAGATTCAGTACTTC. Its protein product is CSARDHRSGRVEIQYF.

V usage is TRBV28 and J usage is TRBJ2-7; 11 bases fit TRBD1. Losses at the gene ends were 1 base for V and 4 bases for J; bases not matched to a gene: 3. This CDR3 spans 15 amino acids. Germline V CDR1 and CDR2: MDHEN, SYDVKM. CDR3 sequence reads: CASSLFGTGGYEQYF. The CDR3 DNA follows: TGTGCCAGCAGTTTATTTGGGACAGGGGGGTACGAGCAGTACTTC.

There are many counts of this clonotype. The rearrangement uses TRBV5-6 and TRBJ1-5, with D tentatively TRBD1 (5 bases). This CDR3 contains 14 residues. The germline V gene has CDR1 SGHDT and CDR2 YYEEEE. Trimming pared 2 bases from V and 3 bases from J, leaving 9 bases between. This chain's CDR3 is CASSFLRDNQPQHF. DNA for the CDR3: TGTGCCAGCAGCTTTCTCAGGGACAATCAGCCCCAGCATTTT.

In regard to this clonotype: This clone may be a read error of a much larger clone one base away. The CDR3 loop is CASSLRGFRELFF. DNA of the CDR3: TGTGCCAGCAGCTTAAGGGGGTTCAGGGAGCTGTTTTTT. The gene calls are TRBV7-3 and TRBJ2-2; D possibly matches TRBD1 or TRBD2 (5 bases each). Germline V gives CDR1 SGHTA, CDR2 FQGTGA. This CDR3 contains 13 residues. The V and J ends lost 1 base and 9 bases respectively, with 9 bases between them.